Given below is one T cell receptor beta chain in context. As yet, its antigen is unknown. The entry originates in a study of metastatic and nonmetastatic thyroid tumors. Study-wide results and limits: Relative to benign nodules, malignant thyroid tumors were reportedly characterized by significantly elevated TCR beta diversity in blood and tumor.

Authors' analysis steps: The study's classifier, a distant-metastasis tool for papillary thyroid cancer, was built using CDR3 differences across clinicopathological groups. TCRdb re-called clones via MiXCR from the PCR reads. It is TCRdb's table, rather than the study itself, that gives the V and J calls and clone size. The sample holds tens of thousands of clones, around 25% seen once. The CDR3 length is 14 residues. CDR1 is LNHNV and CDR2 is YYDKDF in the germline V gene (reference sequence). Trimming removed 7 bases at V and 1 base at J, with 10 bases between. Treatment of any kind had been given to no patient before thyroid surgery.

The receptor's source is a male donor with papillary thyroid cancer or a benign thyroid nodule (not recorded which). Some clones in this sample may be carry-over from other donors' samples. Input material: blood. The rearrangement links TRBV15 to TRBJ2-2, with a weak D call TRBD2 (6 bases). This chain's CDR3 is CATKEGMNTGELFF. The CDR3 DNA follows: TGTGCCACCAAGGAGGGGATGAACACCGGGGAGCTGTTTTTT.